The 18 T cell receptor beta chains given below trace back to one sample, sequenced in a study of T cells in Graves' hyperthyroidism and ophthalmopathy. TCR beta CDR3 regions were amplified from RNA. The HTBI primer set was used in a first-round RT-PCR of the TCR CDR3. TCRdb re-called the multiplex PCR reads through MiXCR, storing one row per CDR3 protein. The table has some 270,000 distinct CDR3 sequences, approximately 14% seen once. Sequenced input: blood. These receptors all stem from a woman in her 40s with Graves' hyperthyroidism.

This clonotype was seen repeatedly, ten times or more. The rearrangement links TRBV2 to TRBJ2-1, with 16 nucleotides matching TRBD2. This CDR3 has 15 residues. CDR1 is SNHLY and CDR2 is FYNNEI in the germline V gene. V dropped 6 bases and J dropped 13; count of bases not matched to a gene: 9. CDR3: CASRPGLAGGPSQFF. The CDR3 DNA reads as TGTGCCAGCAGGCCGGGACTAGCGGGAGGGCCGTCACAGTTCTTC.

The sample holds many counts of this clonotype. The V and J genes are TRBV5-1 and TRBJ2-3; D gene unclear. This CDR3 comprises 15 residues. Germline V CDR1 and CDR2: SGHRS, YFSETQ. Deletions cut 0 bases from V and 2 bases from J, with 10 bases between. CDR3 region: CASSLETPTTDTQYF. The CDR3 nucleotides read TGCGCCAGCAGCTTGGAGACCCCAACCACAGATACGCAGTATTTT. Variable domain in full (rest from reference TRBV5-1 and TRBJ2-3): KAGVTQTPRYLIKTRGQQVTLSCSPISGHRSVSWYQQTPGQGLQFLFEYFSETQRNKGNFPGRFSGRQFSNSRSEMNVSTLELGDSALYLCASSLETPTTDTQYFGPGTRLTVL.

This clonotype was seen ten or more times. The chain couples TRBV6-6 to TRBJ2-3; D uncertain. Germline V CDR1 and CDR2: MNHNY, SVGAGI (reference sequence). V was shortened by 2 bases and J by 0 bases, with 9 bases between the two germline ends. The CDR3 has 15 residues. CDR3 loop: CASSYGRWSTDTQYF. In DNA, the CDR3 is TGTGCCAGCAGTTACGGACGTTGGAGCACAGATACGCAGTATTTT.

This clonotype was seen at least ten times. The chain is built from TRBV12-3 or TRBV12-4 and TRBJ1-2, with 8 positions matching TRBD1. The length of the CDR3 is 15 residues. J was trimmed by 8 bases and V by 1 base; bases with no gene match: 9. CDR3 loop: CASSLGPRTGIGYTF. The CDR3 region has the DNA TGTGCCAGCAGTTTAGGCCCCCGGACAGGGATCGGCTACACCTTC.

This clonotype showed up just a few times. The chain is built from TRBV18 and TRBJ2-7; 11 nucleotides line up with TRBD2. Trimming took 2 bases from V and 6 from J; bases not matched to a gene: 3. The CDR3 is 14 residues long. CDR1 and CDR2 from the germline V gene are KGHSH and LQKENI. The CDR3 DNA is TGTGCCAGCTCACCAGCCCTAGCGGGAGGCGAGCAGTACTTC. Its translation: CASSPALAGGEQYF.

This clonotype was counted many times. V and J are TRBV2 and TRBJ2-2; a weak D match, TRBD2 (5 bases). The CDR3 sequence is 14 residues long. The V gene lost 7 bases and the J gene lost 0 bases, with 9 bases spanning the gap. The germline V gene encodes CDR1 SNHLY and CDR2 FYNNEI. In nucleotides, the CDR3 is TGTGCCAGCAAAGGTAGCGCGAACACCGGGGAGCTGTTTTTT. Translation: CASKGSANTGELFF.

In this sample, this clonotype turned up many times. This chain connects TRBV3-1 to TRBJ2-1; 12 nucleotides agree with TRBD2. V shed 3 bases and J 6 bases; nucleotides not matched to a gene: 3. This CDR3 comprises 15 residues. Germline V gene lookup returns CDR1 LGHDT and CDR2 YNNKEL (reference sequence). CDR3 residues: CASSQTSGSGNEQFF. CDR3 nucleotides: TGTGCCAGCAGCCAGACTAGCGGGAGTGGCAATGAGCAGTTCTTC.

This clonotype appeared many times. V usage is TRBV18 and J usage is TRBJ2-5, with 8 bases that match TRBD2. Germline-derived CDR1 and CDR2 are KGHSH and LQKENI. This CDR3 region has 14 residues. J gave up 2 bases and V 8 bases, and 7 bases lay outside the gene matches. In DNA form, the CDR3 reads TGTGCCAGCAGCCCCACTAGCGGTCAAGAGACCCAGTACTTC. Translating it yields CASSPTSGQETQYF.

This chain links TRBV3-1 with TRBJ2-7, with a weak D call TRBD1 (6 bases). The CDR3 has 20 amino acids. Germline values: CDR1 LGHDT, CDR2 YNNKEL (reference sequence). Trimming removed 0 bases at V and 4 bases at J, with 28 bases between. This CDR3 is CASSQDLAGEDVYPLYEQYF. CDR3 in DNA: TGTGCCAGCAGCCAAGATCTGGCAGGGGAAGACGTCTACCCCTTGTACGAGCAGTACTTC.

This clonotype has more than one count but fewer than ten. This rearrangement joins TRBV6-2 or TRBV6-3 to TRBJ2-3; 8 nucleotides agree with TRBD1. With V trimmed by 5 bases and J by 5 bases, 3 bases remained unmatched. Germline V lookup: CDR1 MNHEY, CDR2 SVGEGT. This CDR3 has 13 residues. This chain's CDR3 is CASSRRGQDTQYF. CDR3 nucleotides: TGTGCCAGCAGTCGCAGGGGGCAAGATACGCAGTATTTT.

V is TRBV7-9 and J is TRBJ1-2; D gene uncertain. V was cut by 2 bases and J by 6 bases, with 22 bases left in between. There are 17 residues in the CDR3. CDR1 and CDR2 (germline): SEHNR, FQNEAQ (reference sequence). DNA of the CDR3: TGTGCCAGCAGCTTACTTTTTGTAGTAGGTCCCTCGGATGGCTACACCTTC. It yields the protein CASSLLFVVGPSDGYTF.

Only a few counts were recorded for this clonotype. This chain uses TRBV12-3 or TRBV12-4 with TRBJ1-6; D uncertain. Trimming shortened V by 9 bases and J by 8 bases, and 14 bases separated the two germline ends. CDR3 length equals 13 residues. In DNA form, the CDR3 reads TGTGCCAGTCGCGTCTCAGCTGATTCACCCCTCCACTTT. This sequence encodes CASRVSADSPLHF.

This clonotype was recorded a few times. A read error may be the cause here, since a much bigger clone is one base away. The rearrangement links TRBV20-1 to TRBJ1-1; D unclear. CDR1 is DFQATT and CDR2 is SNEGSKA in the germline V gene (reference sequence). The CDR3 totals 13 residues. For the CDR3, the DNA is TGCAGTGCTAGAGATAATAGGTACACTGAAGCTCTCTTT. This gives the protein CSARDNRYTEALF.

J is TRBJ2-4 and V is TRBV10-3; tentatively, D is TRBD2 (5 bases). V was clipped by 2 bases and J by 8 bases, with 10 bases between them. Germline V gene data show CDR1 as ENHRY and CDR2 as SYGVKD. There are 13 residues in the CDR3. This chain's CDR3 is CAISEGRGDIQYF. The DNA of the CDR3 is TGTGCCATCAGTGAGGGACGGGGAGACATTCAGTACTTC.

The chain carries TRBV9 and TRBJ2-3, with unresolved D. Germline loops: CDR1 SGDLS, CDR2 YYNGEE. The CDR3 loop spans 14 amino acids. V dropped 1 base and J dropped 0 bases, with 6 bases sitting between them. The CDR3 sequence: CASSVIESTDTQYF. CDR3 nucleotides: TGTGCCAGCAGCGTAATCGAGAGCACAGATACGCAGTATTTT.

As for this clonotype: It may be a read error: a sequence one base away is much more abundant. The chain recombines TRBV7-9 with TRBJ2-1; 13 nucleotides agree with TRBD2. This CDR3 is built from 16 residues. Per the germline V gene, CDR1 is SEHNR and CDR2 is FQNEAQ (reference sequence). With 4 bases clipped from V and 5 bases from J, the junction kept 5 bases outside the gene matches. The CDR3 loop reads CASSSGTSGKHNEQFF. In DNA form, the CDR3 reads TGTGCCAGCAGCTCAGGGACTAGCGGGAAACACAATGAGCAGTTCTTC.

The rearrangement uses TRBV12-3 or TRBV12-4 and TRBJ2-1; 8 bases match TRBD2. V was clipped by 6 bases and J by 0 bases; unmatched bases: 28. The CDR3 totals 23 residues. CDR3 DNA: TGTGCCAGCAGCCAAGCCAGCCGGTCCGGGACTAGAGGTTTTCGGCCCTCCTACAATGAGCAGTTCTTC. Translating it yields CASSQASRSGTRGFRPSYNEQFF.

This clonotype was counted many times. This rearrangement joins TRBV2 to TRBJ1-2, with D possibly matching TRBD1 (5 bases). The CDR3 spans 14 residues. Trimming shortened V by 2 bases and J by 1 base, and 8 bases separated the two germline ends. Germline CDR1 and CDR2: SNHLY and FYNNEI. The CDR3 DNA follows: TGTGCCAGCAGTGAACAGGGCGATAACTATGGCTACACCTTC. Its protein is CASSEQGDNYGYTF.